These 21 T cell receptor beta chains originate from one sample sequenced in a study of cytomegalovirus exposure and HLA in healthy donors. PCR was performed using 60 Vbeta and 13 Jbeta primers. Only in-frame clones appear in the TCRdb table, and some are missing; sequencing was by immunoSEQ multiplex PCR. The sample yields around 130,000 clones, roughly 82% seen once. Sequenced material: PBMCs. The source of these receptors is a middle-aged man in good health and CMV-seronegative.

The table lists this clone with a few counts. The rearrangement uses TRBV5-5 and TRBJ1-1; unclear D gene. This CDR3 has 15 amino acids. V was clipped by 4 bases and J by 0 bases, with 13 bases between them. CDR1 is SGHKS and CDR2 is YYEKEE in the germline V gene (reference sequence). Written as DNA, the CDR3 is TGTGCCAGCAGCCCCCTGGGAGGACTGAACACTGAAGCTTTCTTT. Its translation is CASSPLGGLNTEAFF.

The chain carries TRBV19 and TRBJ2-7; the match to TRBD1 covers 10 bases. This CDR3 comprises 14 residues. Germline CDR1 LNHDA, CDR2 SQIVND (reference sequence). Trimming removed 7 bases from V and 6 bases from J; junction bases left unmatched: 9. In DNA form, the CDR3 reads TGTGCCAGTATTGCGGGACAGGGGATCGGCGAGCAGTACTTC. The encoded protein is CASIAGQGIGEQYF.

This chain connects TRBV6-6 to TRBJ2-7; D perhaps matches TRBD1 (5 bases). Trimming took off 4 bases at V and 5 bases at J, with 18 bases between the two ends. The CDR3 spans 15 residues. Looked up from germline, CDR1 is MNHNY and CDR2 is SVGAGI (reference sequence). CDR3 residues: CASSSPQGSRNEQYF. The DNA for the CDR3 is TGTGCCAGCAGTTCTCCTCAGGGTAGTAGGAACGAGCAGTACTTC.

The chain carries TRBV6-5 and TRBJ2-3, with 9 bases fitting TRBD2. The V and J ends lost 3 bases and 1 base, in that order; junction bases with no gene match: 5. Germline V gene sequence: CDR1 MNHEY, CDR2 SVGAGI. This CDR3 contains 16 residues. This chain's CDR3 is CASSYVAGGGTDTQYF. The CDR3 coding sequence is TGTGCCAGCAGTTATGTGGCGGGGGGGGGCACAGATACGCAGTATTTT.

The chain combines TRBV6-1 with TRBJ2-6; D remains ambiguous. The CDR3 runs to 19 residues. CDR1 is MNHNS and CDR2 is SASEGT in the germline V gene. With 0 bases removed from V and 0 bases from J, the gap between germline ends came to 15 bases. The CDR3 region is CASSEATGPHRSGANVLTF. In nucleotides, the CDR3 is TGTGCCAGCAGTGAAGCGACGGGTCCACACCGCTCTGGGGCCAACGTCCTGACTTTC.

The genes are TRBV19 and TRBJ1-1; 7 bases are shared with TRBD1. The CDR3 is 14 amino acids. Germline CDR1 LNHDA, CDR2 SQIVND (reference sequence). The ends lost 7 bases at V and 2 bases at J; junction bases unmatched: 7. CDR3 DNA sequence: TGTGCCAGTATCAGGACAGGCGGAAACACTGAAGCTTTCTTT. This codes for CASIRTGGNTEAFF.

The CDR3 sequence: CAISRQGLLTGELFF. The CDR3 bases are TGTGCCATCAGCAGACAGGGTTTGTTGACCGGGGAGCTGTTTTTT. The chain carries TRBV10-3 and TRBJ2-2; TRBD1 aligns across 7 bases. The CDR3 has 15 residues. Germline CDR1 and CDR2: ENHRY and SYGVKD. J was trimmed by 5 bases and V by 6 bases; bases with no gene match: 9.

This clone was counted once. The gene calls are TRBV2 and TRBJ2-7, with D perhaps TRBD1 (5 bases). The CDR3 is 12 amino acids. Germline V gene data show CDR1 as SNHLY and CDR2 as FYNNEI. The V end lost 7 bases, the J end lost 5 bases, and 12 bases lay between the germline ends. The CDR3 nucleotides read TGTGCCAGCAATACAGGTTTCGACGAGCAGTACTTC. It translates to CASNTGFDEQYF.

This chain connects TRBV2 to TRBJ1-5; D might be TRBD1 (6 bases). The CDR3 length is 14 residues. V lost 8 bases, J lost 7 bases, and 18 bases lay in between. The germline V gene has CDR1 SNHLY and CDR2 FYNNEI. The CDR3 loop reads CASRLGRGEQPQHF. The CDR3 DNA sequence: TGTGCCAGCCGCCTGGGCAGGGGAGAGCAGCCCCAGCATTTT.

V gene TRBV30 combines with J gene TRBJ1-2, with 10 nucleotides matching TRBD1. V shed 0 bases and J 5 bases; nucleotides not matched to a gene: 6. Germline V lookup: CDR1 GTSNPN, CDR2 SVGIG (reference sequence). The CDR3 sequence is 15 residues long. Here the CDR3 DNA reads TGTGCCTGGAGTGTCCTCCGGACAGGGGGATATGGCTACACCTTC. This encodes CAWSVLRTGGYGYTF.

V gene TRBV9 combines with J gene TRBJ2-7; D possibly corresponds to TRBD2 (6 bases). The V end was cut by 4 bases, the J end by 2 bases, with 16 bases between. The CDR3 runs to 15 residues. Germline-derived CDR1 and CDR2 are SGDLS and YYNGEE. The CDR3 DNA reads TGTGCCAGCAGCCTAGCGCCTAGCCCAACCTACGAGCAGTACTTC. As protein: CASSLAPSPTYEQYF.

The CDR3 DNA sequence: TGTGCCAGAAGGAGAGACTTGAACACTGAAGCTTTCTTT. It codes for CARRRDLNTEAFF. The J gene is TRBJ1-1, the V gene TRBV10-3; the D is unclear. The CDR3 has 13 residues. The germline V and J ends were trimmed by 10 bases and 0 bases, with 12 bases remaining between them. Germline lookup yields CDR1 ENHRY and CDR2 SYGVKD.

Here the CDR3 reads CASLHRGGADTQYF. The CDR3 DNA sequence: TGTGCCAGCCTCCATCGCGGGGGGGCGGATACGCAGTATTTT. The rearrangement uses TRBV5-6 and TRBJ2-3, with 9 nucleotides matching TRBD2. This CDR3 is 14 amino acids long. V gave up 7 bases and J gave up 6 bases; unmatched junction bases: 9. The germline V gene encodes CDR1 SGHDT and CDR2 YYEEEE.

The chain couples TRBV21-1 to TRBJ2-7; TRBD1, the table's D call, lacks a check against the DNA. TRBV21-1 is a pseudogene. This CDR3 contains 10 residues. The CDR3 DNA follows: TGTGCCAGCCACTCCTACGAGCAGTACTTC. Amino acids: CASHSYEQYF.

The chain has TRBV5-5 and TRBJ1-1; weak D call: TRBD1 (5 bases). The CDR3 contains 14 residues. The germline V gene has CDR1 SGHKS and CDR2 YYEKEE (reference sequence). V dropped 4 bases and J dropped 8 bases, with 18 bases sitting between them. CDR3 bases: TGTGCCAGCAGCCCGAGCGGGAGGGGCGGGGAAGCTTTCTTT. Protein product: CASSPSGRGGEAFF.

This clone was detected a few times. The chain carries TRBV4-3 and TRBJ1-5, with D perhaps TRBD1 (6 bases). In germline, CDR1 is LGHNA, CDR2 YSLEER. Trimming left V 4 bases short and J 1 base short, with 8 bases between. The CDR3 runs to 14 residues. The CDR3 loop reads CASSRGQSNQPQHF. CDR3 in DNA: TGCGCCAGCAGCCGGGGACAAAGCAATCAGCCCCAGCATTTT.

V is TRBV19 and J is TRBJ1-5; 7 nucleotides match TRBD1. CDR3 size: 16 residues. Trimming at V came to 2 bases and at J to 3 bases, leaving 7 bases not matched to a gene. Germline CDR1 is LNHDA and CDR2 is SQIVND (reference sequence). The CDR3 protein is CASSISPDRSNQPQHF. CDR3 nucleotides: TGTGCCAGTAGTATAAGCCCGGACAGGTCCAATCAGCCCCAGCATTTT.

There are a few counts of this clone. The V and J genes are TRBV9 and TRBJ2-3; D unresolved. Germline assignment: CDR1 SGDLS and CDR2 YYNGEE. The V and J ends lost 0 bases and 3 bases respectively, with 14 bases between them. The CDR3 contains 16 residues. The chain's CDR3 is CASSVAAVSWTDTQYF. The CDR3 DNA reads as TGTGCCAGCAGCGTAGCTGCGGTCTCATGGACAGATACGCAGTATTTT.

This rearrangement joins TRBV4-3 to TRBJ2-5; TRBD2 aligns across 8 bases. Germline V gives CDR1 LGHNA, CDR2 YSLEER. V gave up 0 bases and J gave up 5 bases; unmatched junction bases: 8. The CDR3 is 16 amino acids. The CDR3 bases are TGCGCCAGCAGCCAAGAGGTAGCGGGGCCCATGGAGACCCAGTACTTC. Amino acid sequence: CASSQEVAGPMETQYF.

The V gene is TRBV19, the J gene TRBJ1-1; D is uncertain. This CDR3 is built from 13 residues. The germline V and J ends were trimmed by 5 bases and 1 base, with 8 bases remaining between them. Germline CDR1 reads LNHDA; CDR2 reads SQIVND (reference sequence). CDR3 loop: CASSLNSNTEAFF. For the CDR3, the DNA is TGTGCCAGTAGTCTCAACTCGAACACTGAAGCTTTCTTT.

The chain links TRBV6-4 to TRBJ2-1, with 8 bases matching TRBD2. The CDR3 runs to 12 residues. Trimming removed 8 bases from V and 10 bases from J; junction bases left unmatched: 7. Per germline, CDR1 MRHNA and CDR2 SNTAGT. In DNA form, the CDR3 reads TGTGCCAGCCCCCGGGGGGGCCACGAGCAGTTCTTC. It is translated as CASPRGGHEQFF.